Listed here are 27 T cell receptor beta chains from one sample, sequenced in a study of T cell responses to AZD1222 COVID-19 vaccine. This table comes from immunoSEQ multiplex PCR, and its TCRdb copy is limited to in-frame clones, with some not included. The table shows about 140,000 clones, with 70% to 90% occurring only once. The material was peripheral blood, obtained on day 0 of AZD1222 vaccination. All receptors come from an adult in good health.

The CDR3 DNA follows: TGCGCCAGCAGCCAAGATGGGAACCGTTACAATGAGCAGTTCTTC. Amino acid sequence: CASSQDGNRYNEQFF. The chain carries TRBV4-3 and TRBJ2-1; no clear D. From germline, CDR1 is LGHNA and CDR2 YSLEER. The V gene lost 0 bases and the J gene lost 4 bases, with 10 bases spanning the gap. The CDR3 has 15 amino acids.

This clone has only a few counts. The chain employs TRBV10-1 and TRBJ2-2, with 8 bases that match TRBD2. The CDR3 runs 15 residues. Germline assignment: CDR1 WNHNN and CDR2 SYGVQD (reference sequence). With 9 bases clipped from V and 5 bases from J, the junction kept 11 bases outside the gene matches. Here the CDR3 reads CARNEDGRETGELFF. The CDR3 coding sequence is TGCGCCAGGAATGAAGACGGGAGGGAAACCGGGGAGCTGTTTTTT.

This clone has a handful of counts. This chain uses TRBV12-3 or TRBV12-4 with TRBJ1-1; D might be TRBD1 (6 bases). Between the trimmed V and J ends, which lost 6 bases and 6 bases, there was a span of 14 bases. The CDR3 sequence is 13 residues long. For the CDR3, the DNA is TGTGCCAGCAGCTGGGACACTACCCCTGAAGCTTTCTTT. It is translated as CASSWDTTPEAFF.

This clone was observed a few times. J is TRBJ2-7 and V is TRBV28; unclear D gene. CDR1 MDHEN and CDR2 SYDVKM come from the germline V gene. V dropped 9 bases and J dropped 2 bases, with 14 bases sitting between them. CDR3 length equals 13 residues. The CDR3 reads CASRPRPTYEQYF. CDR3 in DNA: TGTGCCAGTCGCCCACGGCCAACCTACGAGCAGTACTTC.

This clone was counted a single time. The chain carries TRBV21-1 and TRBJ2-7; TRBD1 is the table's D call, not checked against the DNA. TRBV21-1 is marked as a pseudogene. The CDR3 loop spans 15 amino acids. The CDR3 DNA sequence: TGTGCCAGCAGCAATAATAGAACCAGGATAAACGAGCAGTACTTC. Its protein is CASSNNRTRINEQYF.

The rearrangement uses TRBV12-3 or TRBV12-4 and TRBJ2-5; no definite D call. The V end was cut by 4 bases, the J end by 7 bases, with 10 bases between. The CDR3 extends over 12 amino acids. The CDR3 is CASSSIVGTQYF. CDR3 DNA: TGTGCCAGCAGTTCGATCGTCGGGACCCAGTACTTC.

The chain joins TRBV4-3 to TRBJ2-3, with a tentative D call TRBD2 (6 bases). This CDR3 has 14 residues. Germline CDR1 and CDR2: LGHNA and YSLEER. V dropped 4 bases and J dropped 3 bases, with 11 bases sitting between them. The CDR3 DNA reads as TGCGCCAGCAGCCCCGGGACTGCTACAGATACGCAGTATTTT. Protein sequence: CASSPGTATDTQYF.

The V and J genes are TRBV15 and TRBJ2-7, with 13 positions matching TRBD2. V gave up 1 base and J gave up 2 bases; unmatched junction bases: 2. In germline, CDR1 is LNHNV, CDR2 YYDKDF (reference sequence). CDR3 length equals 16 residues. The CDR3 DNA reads TGTGCCACCAGCAGAGTACTAGCGGGGGGGGCCTACGAGCAGTACTTC. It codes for CATSRVLAGGAYEQYF.

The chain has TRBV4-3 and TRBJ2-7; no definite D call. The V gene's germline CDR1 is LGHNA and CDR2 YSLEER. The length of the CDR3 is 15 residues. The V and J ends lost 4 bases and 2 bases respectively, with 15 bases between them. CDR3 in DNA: TGCGCCAGCAGCCTCTTCTTATCACCGACCTACGAGCAGTACTTC. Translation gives CASSLFLSPTYEQYF.

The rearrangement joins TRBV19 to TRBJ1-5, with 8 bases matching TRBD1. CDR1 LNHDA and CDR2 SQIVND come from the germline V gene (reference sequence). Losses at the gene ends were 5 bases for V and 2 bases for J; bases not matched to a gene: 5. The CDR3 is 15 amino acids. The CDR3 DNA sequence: TGTGCCAGTAGTTCGACAGGGGCTGGCAATCAGCCCCAGCATTTT. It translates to CASSSTGAGNQPQHF.

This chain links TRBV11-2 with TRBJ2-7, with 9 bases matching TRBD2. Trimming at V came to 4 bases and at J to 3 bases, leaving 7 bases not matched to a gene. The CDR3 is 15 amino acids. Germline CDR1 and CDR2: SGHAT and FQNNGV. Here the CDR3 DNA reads TGTGCCAGCAGCTCCCATAGCGGGAGTTACTACGAGCAGTACTTC. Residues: CASSSHSGSYYEQYF.

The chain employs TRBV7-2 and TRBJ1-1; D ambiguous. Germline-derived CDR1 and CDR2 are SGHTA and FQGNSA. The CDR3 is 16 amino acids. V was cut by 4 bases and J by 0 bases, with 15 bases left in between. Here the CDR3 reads CASSSTTLLMNTEAFF. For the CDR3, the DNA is TGTGCCAGCAGCTCGACCACTCTCCTGATGAACACTGAAGCTTTCTTT. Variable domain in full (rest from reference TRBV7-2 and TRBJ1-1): GAGVSQSPSNKVTEKGKDVELRCDPISGHTALYWYRQSLGQGLEFLIYFQGNSAPDKSGLPSDRFSAERTGGSVSTLTIQRTQQEDSAVYLCASSSTTLLMNTEAFFGQGTRLTVV.

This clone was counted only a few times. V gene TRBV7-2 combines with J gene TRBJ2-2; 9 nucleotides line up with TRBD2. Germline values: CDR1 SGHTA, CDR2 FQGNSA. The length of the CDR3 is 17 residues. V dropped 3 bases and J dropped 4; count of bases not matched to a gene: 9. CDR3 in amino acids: CASSFSRAGGLTGELFF. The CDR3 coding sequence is TGTGCCAGCAGCTTTAGTAGGGCGGGAGGGCTCACCGGGGAGCTGTTTTTT.

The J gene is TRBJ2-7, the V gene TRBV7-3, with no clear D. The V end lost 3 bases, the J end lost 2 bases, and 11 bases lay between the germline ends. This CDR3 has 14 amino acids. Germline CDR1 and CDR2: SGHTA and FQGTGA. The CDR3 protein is CASSFGEPPYEQYF. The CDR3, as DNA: TGTGCCAGCAGCTTCGGAGAGCCTCCCTACGAGCAGTACTTC.

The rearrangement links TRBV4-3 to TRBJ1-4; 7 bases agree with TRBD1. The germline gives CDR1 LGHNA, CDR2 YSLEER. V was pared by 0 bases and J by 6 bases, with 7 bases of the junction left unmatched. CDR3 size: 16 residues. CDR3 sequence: CASSQDMAQGYEKLFF. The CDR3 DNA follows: TGCGCCAGCAGCCAAGATATGGCACAGGGGTATGAAAAACTGTTTTTT.

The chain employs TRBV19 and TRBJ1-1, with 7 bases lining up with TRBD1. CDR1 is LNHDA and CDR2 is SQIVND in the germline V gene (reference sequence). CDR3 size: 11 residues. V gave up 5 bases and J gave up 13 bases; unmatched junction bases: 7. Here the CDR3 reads CASSDRDKDFF. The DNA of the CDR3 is TGTGCCAGTAGTGACAGGGATAAGGATTTCTTT.

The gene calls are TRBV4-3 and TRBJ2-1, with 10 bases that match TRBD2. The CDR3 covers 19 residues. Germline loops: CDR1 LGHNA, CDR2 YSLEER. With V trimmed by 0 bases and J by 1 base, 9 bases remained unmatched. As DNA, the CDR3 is TGCGCCAGCAGCCAAGATTCCCTAGCGGGAGATGGTTCCTACAATGAGCAGTTCTTC. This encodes CASSQDSLAGDGSYNEQFF.

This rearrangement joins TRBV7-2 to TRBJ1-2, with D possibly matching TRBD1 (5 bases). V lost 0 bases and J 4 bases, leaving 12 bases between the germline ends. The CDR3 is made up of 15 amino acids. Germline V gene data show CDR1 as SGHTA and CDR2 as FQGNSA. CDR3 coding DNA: TGTGCCAGCAGCTTAGCCAGACAGTTATCCTATGGCTACACCTTC. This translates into CASSLARQLSYGYTF.

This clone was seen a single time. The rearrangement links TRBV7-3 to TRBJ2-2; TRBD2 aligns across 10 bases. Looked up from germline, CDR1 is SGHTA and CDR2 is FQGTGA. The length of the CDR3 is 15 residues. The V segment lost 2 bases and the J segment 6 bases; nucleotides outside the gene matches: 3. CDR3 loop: CASSLASGSAGELFF. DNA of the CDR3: TGTGCCAGCAGCTTAGCTAGCGGGAGCGCCGGGGAGCTGTTTTTT.

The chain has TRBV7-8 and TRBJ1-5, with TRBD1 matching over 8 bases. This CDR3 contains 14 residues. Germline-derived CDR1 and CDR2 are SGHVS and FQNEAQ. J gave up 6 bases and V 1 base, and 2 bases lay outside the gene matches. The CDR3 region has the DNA TGTGCCAGCAGCTTAGGGACAGGGTTTCAGCCCCAGCATTTT. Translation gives CASSLGTGFQPQHF. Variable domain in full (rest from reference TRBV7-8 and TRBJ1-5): GAGVSQSPRYKVAKRGQDVALRCDPISGHVSLFWYQQALGQGPEFLTYFQNEAQLDKSGLPSDRFFAERPEGSVSTLKIQRTQQEDSAVYLCASSLGTGFQPQHFGDGTRLSIL.

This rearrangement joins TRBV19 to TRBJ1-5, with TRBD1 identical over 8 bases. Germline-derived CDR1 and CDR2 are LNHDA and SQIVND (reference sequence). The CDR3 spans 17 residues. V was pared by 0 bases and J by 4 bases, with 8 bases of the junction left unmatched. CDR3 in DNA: TGTGCCAGTAGTATAGAGTTGGCAGGGGGCGGAAATCAGCCCCAGCATTTT. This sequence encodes CASSIELAGGGNQPQHF.

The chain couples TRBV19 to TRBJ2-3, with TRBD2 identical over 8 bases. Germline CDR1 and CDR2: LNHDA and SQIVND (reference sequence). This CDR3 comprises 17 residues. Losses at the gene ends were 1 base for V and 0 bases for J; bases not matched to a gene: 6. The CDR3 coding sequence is TGTGCCAGTAGTATAGGGGCTGCGGGAGGAAGCACAGATACGCAGTATTTT. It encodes CASSIGAAGGSTDTQYF.

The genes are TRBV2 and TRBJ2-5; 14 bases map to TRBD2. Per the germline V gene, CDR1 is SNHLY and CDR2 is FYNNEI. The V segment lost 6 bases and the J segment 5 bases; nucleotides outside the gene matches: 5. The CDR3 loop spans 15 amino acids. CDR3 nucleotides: TGTGCCAGCAGGGAGGGACTAGCGGGAGTGGAGACCCAGTACTTC. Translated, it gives CASREGLAGVETQYF.

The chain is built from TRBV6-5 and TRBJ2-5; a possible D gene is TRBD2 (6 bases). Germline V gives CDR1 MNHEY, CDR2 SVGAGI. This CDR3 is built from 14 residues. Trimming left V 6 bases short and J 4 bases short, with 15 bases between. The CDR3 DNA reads TGTGCCAGCAGCCCCGTCCGGGGAGGAGAGACCCAGTACTTC. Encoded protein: CASSPVRGGETQYF.

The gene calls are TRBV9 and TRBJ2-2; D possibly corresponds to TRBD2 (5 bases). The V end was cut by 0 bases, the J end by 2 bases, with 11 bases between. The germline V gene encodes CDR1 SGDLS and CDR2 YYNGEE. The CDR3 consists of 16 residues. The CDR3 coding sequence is TGTGCCAGCAGCGTAGTTGGTAGCGCAAACACCGGGGAGCTGTTTTTT. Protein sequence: CASSVVGSANTGELFF.

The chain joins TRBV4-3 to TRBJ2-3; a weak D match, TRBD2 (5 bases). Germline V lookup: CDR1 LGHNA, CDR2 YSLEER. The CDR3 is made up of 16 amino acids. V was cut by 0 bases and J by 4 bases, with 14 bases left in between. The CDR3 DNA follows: TGCGCCAGCAGCCAAGATGGGCTAGCAAGCCCAGATACGCAGTATTTT. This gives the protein CASSQDGLASPDTQYF.

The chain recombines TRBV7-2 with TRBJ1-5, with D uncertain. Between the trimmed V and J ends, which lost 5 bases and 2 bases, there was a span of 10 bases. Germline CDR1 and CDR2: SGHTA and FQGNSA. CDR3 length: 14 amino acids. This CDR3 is CASSPREGNQPQHF. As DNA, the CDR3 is TGTGCCAGCAGCCCCCGGGAGGGCAATCAGCCCCAGCATTTT.